What follows are 5 T cell receptor beta chains derived from one specimen sequenced in a study of blood T cell repertoires in COVID-19. Clones were read by immunoSEQ multiplex PCR, and TCRdb kept only the in-frame ones, dropping some. The data show 50,000 to 75,000 clones, roughly 84% seen once. Sequencing input: peripheral blood. These receptors were taken from a woman older than 75 with active or convalescent COVID-19.

The chain has TRBV5-1 and TRBJ1-1; D unclear. This CDR3 is built from 15 residues. Trimming took off 1 base at V and 3 bases at J, with 13 bases between the two ends. Per the germline V gene, CDR1 is SGHRS and CDR2 is YFSETQ. DNA of the CDR3: TGCGCCAGCAGCTTGAGGTTCGGAGGAGACACTGAAGCTTTCTTT. It encodes CASSLRFGGDTEAFF.

The chain uses TRBV23-1 and TRBJ1-1; a weak D match, TRBD1 (6 bases). TRBV23-1 is an ORF for which the function is uncertain. V lost 0 bases to trimming and J lost 11 bases, with 22 bases between them. CDR3 length: 16 residues. The DNA of the CDR3 is TGCGCCAGCAGTCAATCCACCGGCGGGGGGGCTCACGTGGCTTTCTTT. It is translated as CASSQSTGGGAHVAFF.

The rearrangement joins TRBV25-1 to TRBJ2-7, with a tentative D call TRBD1 (5 bases). Germline CDR1 and CDR2: MGHDK and SYGVNS. V shed 6 bases and J shed 5 bases, with 17 bases lying between them. The CDR3 runs to 14 residues. The CDR3 spells CASSPGPPADEQYF. The CDR3 coding sequence is TGTGCCAGCAGCCCAGGGCCCCCGGCCGACGAGCAGTACTTC.

This chain uses TRBV18 with TRBJ2-7; 9 bases are a match to TRBD1. The CDR3 runs 14 residues. With V trimmed by 3 bases and J by 4 bases, 4 bases remained unmatched. Per the germline V gene, CDR1 is KGHSH and CDR2 is LQKENI. Here the CDR3 reads CASSPGTGRYEQYF. The CDR3 DNA reads TGTGCCAGCTCACCCGGGACAGGGAGGTACGAGCAGTACTTC.

V gene TRBV21-1 combines with J gene TRBJ1-5; the DNA was not used to check the table's D call, TRBD1. TRBV21-1 is a listed pseudogene. The CDR3 covers 19 residues. This CDR3 reads CASSKCIVVQVEGNQPQHF. The CDR3, as DNA: TGTGCCAGCAGCAAATGTATCGTGGTACAGGTTGAGGGCAATCAGCCCCAGCATTTT.